These T cell receptor beta chains were read from a single sample in a study of T-cell memory formation after mild COVID-19. TCRdb reprocessed the 5' RACE reads with MiXCR, giving one entry per CDR3 protein. The sample has approximately 580,000 distinct CDR3 sequences; over 20% are singletons. Sequenced input: PBMCs or a T cell subset sorted from them (not recorded which). The receptors were gathered from an adult woman who had mild COVID-19 (a few samples of this study predate the infection). Cell type and time point are not known. Both conserved end residues are part of each CDR3. Fields, in order: D gene, clone size, V gene, J gene, CDR3 protein, CDR3 DNA. The D gene is left open where the match is weak. Size is omitted from some rows. Given values are once, few, many or a class for expanded clones.

D: .
size: .
V: TRBV15
J: TRBJ2-7
CDR3: CATSSSNDPQGGYEQYF
DNA: TGTGCCACCAGCAGCTCTAATGATCCACAGGGAGGGTACGAGCAGTACTTC

D: .
size: few
V: TRBV20-1
J: TRBJ1-4
CDR3: CSAPAGRGEKLFF
DNA: TGCAGTGCACCGGCGGGGAGGGGCGAAAAACTGTTTTTT

D: .
size: .
V: TRBV28
J: TRBJ1-2
CDR3: CGSSRPFYGYTF
DNA: TGTGGCAGCAGCCGCCCATTCTATGGCTACACCTTC

D: TRBD2
size: many
V: TRBV5-1
J: TRBJ2-3
CDR3: CASSLIRLAGREDTQYF
DNA: TGCGCCAGCAGCTTGATCAGACTAGCGGGGAGGGAAGATACGCAGTATTTT

D: TRBD1
size: .
V: TRBV20-1
J: TRBJ2-1
CDR3: CSASLYRDRDDNEQFF
DNA: TGCAGTGCTTCGCTATACCGGGACAGGGACGACAATGAGCAGTTCTTC

D: .
size: few
V: TRBV3-1
J: TRBJ2-3
CDR3: CASTARPSSTDTQYF
DNA: TGTGCCAGCACCGCGCGTCCCTCTAGCACAGATACGCAGTATTTT

D: TRBD2
size: few
V: TRBV2
J: TRBJ2-3
CDR3: CASSDTSVPTDTQYF
DNA: TGTGCCAGCAGTGACACTAGCGTCCCCACAGATACGCAGTATTTT

D: TRBD2
size: .
V: TRBV6-2/TRBV6-3
J: TRBJ2-7
CDR3: CASSYPGLAAEYEQYF
DNA: TGTGCCAGCAGTTACCCGGGACTAGCTGCGGAGTACGAGCAGTACTTC

D: .
size: few
V: TRBV12-3/TRBV12-4
J: TRBJ1-2
CDR3: CASRPSGGVYGYTF
DNA: TGTGCCAGCAGACCCTCGGGGGGCGTCTATGGCTACACCTTC

D: .
size: .
V: TRBV24-1
J: TRBJ2-7
CDR3: CATSALFSYEQYF
DNA: TGTGCCACCAGTGCCCTCTTCTCCTACGAGCAGTACTTC

D: TRBD1
size: many
V: TRBV18
J: TRBJ2-7
CDR3: CASSPGTGVYEQYF
DNA: TGTGCCAGCAGCCCCGGGACAGGGGTCTACGAGCAGTACTTC

D: .
size: .
V: TRBV7-9
J: TRBJ2-7
CDR3: CASSLGGGYYEQYF
DNA: TGTGCCAGCAGCTTAGGTGGAGGCTACTACGAGCAGTACTTC

D: TRBD1
size: .
V: TRBV29-1
J: TRBJ2-2
CDR3: CSVGDRVGELFF
DNA: TGCAGCGTTGGGGACAGGGTTGGGGAGCTGTTTTTT

D: .
size: .
V: TRBV5-6
J: TRBJ1-1
CDR3: CASSPPPKLMNTEAFF
DNA: TGTGCCAGCAGCCCGCCGCCGAAGTTAATGAACACTGAAGCTTTCTTT

D: TRBD2
size: .
V: TRBV4-3
J: TRBJ2-1
CDR3: CASSRQDTGLAGGNYNEQFF
DNA: TGCGCCAGCAGCCGACAGGATACGGGACTAGCGGGCGGGAACTACAATGAGCAGTTCTTC

D: TRBD2
size: .
V: TRBV11-2
J: TRBJ2-1
CDR3: CASSLGRKLAGVSYNEQFF
DNA: TGTGCCAGCAGCTTAGGAAGAAAACTAGCGGGGGTCTCCTACAATGAGCAGTTCTTC

D: .
size: few
V: TRBV24-1
J: TRBJ2-3
CDR3: CATSTPTRGTDTQYF
DNA: TGTGCCACCAGTACCCCTACTAGGGGCACAGATACGCAGTATTTT

D: .
size: few
V: TRBV6-6
J: TRBJ1-2
CDR3: CASRTGGYYGYTF
DNA: TGTGCCAGCCGAACGGGGGGCTACTATGGCTACACCTTC

D: .
size: .
V: TRBV5-1
J: TRBJ1-2
CDR3: CASSLTQAPPWGYTF
DNA: TGCGCCAGCAGCTTGACACAGGCCCCACCTTGGGGCTACACCTTC

D: TRBD1
size: .
V: TRBV4-1
J: TRBJ2-5
CDR3: CASSQSRTGGREETQYF
DNA: TGCGCCAGCAGCCAGAGCCGGACAGGGGGGCGGGAAGAGACCCAGTACTTC

D: .
size: many
V: TRBV12-3/TRBV12-4
J: TRBJ2-2
CDR3: CASRAGQMNTGELFF
DNA: TGTGCCAGCAGAGCCGGGCAAATGAACACCGGGGAGCTGTTTTTT

D: .
size: many
V: TRBV7-9
J: TRBJ1-6
CDR3: CASSLSGNNSPLHF
DNA: TGTGCCAGCAGCTTATCAGGGAATAATTCACCCCTCCACTTT

D: .
size: .
V: TRBV4-3
J: TRBJ2-7
CDR3: CASSQETGNHHSYEQYF
DNA: TGCGCCAGCAGCCAAGAAACAGGGAATCACCACTCCTACGAGCAGTACTTC

D: .
size: few
V: TRBV20-1
J: TRBJ2-1
CDR3: CSALPSDWVVVNEQFF
DNA: TGCAGTGCTCTTCCCTCCGACTGGGTTGTTGTTAATGAGCAGTTCTTC

D: .
size: many
V: TRBV18
J: TRBJ2-7
CDR3: CASSPGTTYEQYF
DNA: TGTGCCAGCAGCCCAGGGACCACCTACGAGCAGTACTTC